The 16 T cell receptor beta chains in this list originate from one sample, sequenced in a study of chemoradiotherapy in HPV16-positive cancers. Produced via immunoSEQ multiplex PCR; TCRdb's table is partial and in-frame only. The table includes about 22,000 clones, just under 95% detected once. The starting material was blood, obtained from a patient who underwent chemoradiotherapy. All receptors derive from a human donor with HPV-associated anogenital cancer.

This clone was counted a single time. V is TRBV28 and J is TRBJ1-5, with D tentatively TRBD1 (6 bases). The CDR3 has 14 amino acids. V lost 10 bases, J lost 4 bases, and 17 bases lay in between. Germline V gives CDR1 MDHEN, CDR2 SYDVKM. The chain's CDR3 is CATTGHGNNQPQHF. Written as DNA, the CDR3 is TGTGCCACCACGGGACACGGTAATAATCAGCCCCAGCATTTT.

The chain employs TRBV29-1 and TRBJ1-2, with a weak D call TRBD1 (5 bases). This CDR3 region has 13 residues. Germline loops: CDR1 SQVTM, CDR2 ANQGSEA. Deletions cut 4 bases from V and 7 bases from J, with 16 bases between. In DNA form, the CDR3 reads TGCAGCGTTGCGGGGCGGCAGACTCCTGGCTACACCTTC. As protein: CSVAGRQTPGYTF.

This chain uses TRBV5-4 with TRBJ2-7, with 12 bases lining up with TRBD2. The V gene end was trimmed by 4 bases and the J gene end by 2 bases; junction bases not matched to a gene: 4. Germline-derived CDR1 and CDR2 are SGHNT and YYREEE (reference sequence). The CDR3 has 15 amino acids. CDR3 residues: CASSPRLAGAYEQYF. The CDR3 DNA sequence: TGTGCCAGCAGCCCAAGACTAGCGGGGGCCTACGAGCAGTACTTC.

This CDR3 reads CASSPGANVLTF. Here the CDR3 DNA reads TGTGCCAGCAGCCCCGGGGCCAACGTCCTGACTTTC. The genes are TRBV5-4 and TRBJ2-6; D unresolved. The V end lost 4 bases, the J end lost 4 bases, and 3 bases lay between the germline ends. This CDR3 is 12 amino acids long. CDR1 is SGHNT and CDR2 is YYREEE in the germline V gene (reference sequence).

The chain has TRBV5-1 and TRBJ2-5, with TRBD1 matching over 8 bases. From germline, CDR1 is SGHRS and CDR2 YFSETQ. CDR3 length: 14 amino acids. V shed 4 bases, J shed 3 bases, and the junction held 5 bases outside the gene matches. The CDR3, as DNA: TGCGCCAGCAGCGCAGGGGGCGTAAAAGAGACCCAGTACTTC. Amino acid sequence: CASSAGGVKETQYF. Complete variable domain (other parts from reference TRBV5-1 and TRBJ2-5): KAGVTQTPRYLIKTRGQQVTLSCSPISGHRSVSWYQQTPGQGLQFLFEYFSETQRNKGNFPGRFSGRQFSNSRSEMNVSTLELGDSALYLCASSAGGVKETQYFGPGTRLLVL.

The chain joins TRBV27 to TRBJ2-3; possible D gene TRBD2, 5 bases. Trimming stripped 6 bases from V and 1 base from J, with 11 bases between. Per germline, CDR1 MNHEY and CDR2 SMNVEV (reference sequence). The CDR3 has 14 residues. In DNA form, the CDR3 reads TGTGCCAGCAGAACCTTGGGAGGCACAGATACGCAGTATTTT. Translated, it gives CASRTLGGTDTQYF.

This clone was counted only a few times. This rearrangement joins TRBV11-2 to TRBJ2-2; D unresolved. The CDR3 totals 13 residues. The V end lost 5 bases, the J end lost 2 bases, and 6 bases lay between the germline ends. The germline V gene has CDR1 SGHAT and CDR2 FQNNGV. The CDR3 here is CASSRLNTGELFF. The CDR3 nucleotides are TGTGCCAGCAGCCGGCTTAACACCGGGGAGCTGTTTTTT.

V usage is TRBV5-1 and J usage is TRBJ1-4, with D hard to call. In germline, CDR1 is SGHRS, CDR2 YFSETQ. The V end lost 4 bases, the J end lost 2 bases, and 12 bases lay between the germline ends. This CDR3 spans 15 amino acids. The CDR3 DNA follows: TGCGCCAGCAGCCCACCCTTAGGTACTAATGAAAAACTGTTTTTT. Translated: CASSPPLGTNEKLFF.

V is TRBV2 and J is TRBJ2-5, with 8 bases aligning to TRBD2. Germline loops: CDR1 SNHLY, CDR2 FYNNEI. V dropped 8 bases and J dropped 4; count of bases not matched to a gene: 9. This CDR3 has 14 residues. The CDR3 nucleotides are TGTGCCAGCGTAAGCGGGAGTCGTTCAGAGACCCAGTACTTC. It is translated as CASVSGSRSETQYF.

The V gene is TRBV5-6, the J gene TRBJ1-5; 8 bases match TRBD1. V dropped 0 bases and J dropped 3; count of bases not matched to a gene: 5. There are 16 residues in the CDR3. Germline CDR1 and CDR2: SGHDT and YYEEEE. The CDR3 bases are TGTGCCAGCAGCTTGGGGACAGGGAGACTCAATCAGCCCCAGCATTTT. Translation: CASSLGTGRLNQPQHF.

This chain joins TRBV5-1 and TRBJ1-4; 9 bases agree with TRBD1. V was pared by 7 bases and J by 3 bases, with 13 bases of the junction left unmatched. The CDR3 totals 17 residues. The germline V gene encodes CDR1 SGHRS and CDR2 YFSETQ. The CDR3 bases are TGCGCCAGCTCTCCTCGTTATAGACAGGGGGCTAATGAAAAACTGTTTTTT. The encoded protein is CASSPRYRQGANEKLFF. The full variable domain, its missing parts supplied by reference TRBV5-1 and TRBJ1-4, is KAGVTQTPRYLIKTRGQQVTLSCSPISGHRSVSWYQQTPGQGLQFLFEYFSETQRNKGNFPGRFSGRQFSNSRSEMNVSTLELGDSALYLCASSPRYRQGANEKLFFGSGTQLSVL.

The genes are TRBV11-2 and TRBJ2-7; D gene uncertain. The CDR3 consists of 15 residues. V dropped 5 bases and J dropped 2 bases, with 16 bases sitting between them. Per germline, CDR1 SGHAT and CDR2 FQNNGV. This CDR3 reads CASSPGSGSAYEQYF. The CDR3 DNA reads TGTGCCAGCAGCCCCGGGTCCGGATCAGCCTACGAGCAGTACTTC.

This clone was observed once. DNA of the CDR3: TGTGCCAGCAGCCAGTTCGCGGGACCTGACCCTTACGAGCAGTACTTC. This encodes CASSQFAGPDPYEQYF. The chain has TRBV14 and TRBJ2-7; TRBD2 is a possible D gene (6 bases). Germline V gives CDR1 SGHDN, CDR2 FVKESK. The CDR3 length is 16 residues. Between the trimmed V and J ends, which lost 3 bases and 4 bases, there was a span of 19 bases. The full variable domain, with the rest looked up from reference TRBV14 and TRBJ2-7, is EAGVTQFPSHSVIEKGQTVTLRCDPISGHDNLYWYRRVMGKEIKFLLHFVKESKQDESGMPNNRFLAERTGGTYSTLKVQPAELEDSGVYFCASSQFAGPDPYEQYFGPGTRLTVT.

The chain combines TRBV2 with TRBJ2-3, with 7 nucleotides matching TRBD1. Germline V lookup: CDR1 SNHLY, CDR2 FYNNEI. The trim removed 8 bases at V and 2 bases at J, leaving 7 bases unmatched. The CDR3 sequence is 14 residues long. For the CDR3, the DNA is TGTGCCAGCTGTCGGACAGGTTCCACAGATACGCAGTATTTT. It translates to CASCRTGSTDTQYF. Full variable domain (remainder filled in from reference TRBV2 and TRBJ2-3): EPEVTQTPSHQVTQMGQEVILRCVPISNHLYFYWYRQILGQKVEFLVSFYNNEISEKSEIFDDQFSVERPDGSNFTLKIRSTKLEDSAMYFCASCRTGSTDTQYFGPGTRLTVL.

CDR3 nucleotides: TGTGCCAGCAGTATGGAGTCTGCAGATACGCAGTATTTT. Translation gives CASSMESADTQYF. V is TRBV6-4 and J is TRBJ2-3; D not resolved. The V end was cut by 5 bases, the J end by 4 bases, with 10 bases between. The CDR3 length is 13 residues. Germline lookup yields CDR1 MRHNA and CDR2 SNTAGT.

The chain couples TRBV19 to TRBJ2-3, with 11 bases lining up with TRBD2. The CDR3 totals 17 residues. The germline V gene has CDR1 LNHDA and CDR2 SQIVND (reference sequence). V gave up 1 base and J gave up 8 bases; unmatched junction bases: 11. The CDR3 DNA follows: TGTGCCAGTAGTATAGGCCTAGCGGGGGGCCCCAGTGCTACGCAGTATTTT. Translated, it gives CASSIGLAGGPSATQYF.